This T cell receptor beta chain was sequenced for a study of pediatric ulcerative colitis. The germline V gene has CDR1 SNHLY and CDR2 FYNNEI. The CDR3 runs to 15 residues. V was pared by 5 bases and J by 0 bases, with 4 bases of the junction left unmatched. There are a few counts of this clone. Antigen: not known. Notes on the study in general: Blood-rectal clonal overlap within each person was significantly higher in ulcerative colitis patients than controls.

Each sample received Survey-level depth of up to 500,000 reads. Sequencing used immunoSEQ multiplex PCR; TCRdb keeps in-frame clones, though not all of them. The sample includes 45,000 to 75,000 clones, around 86% seen only once; the top ten take 1.5%. Colonoscopy and blood draw happened at the same time. This chain links TRBV2 with TRBJ1-1, with 9 nucleotides matching TRBD1. Material: blood. This clonotype was sampled from a boy between 10 and 17 years old who was a control in a study of pediatric ulcerative colitis. The CDR3: CASSPRTGVNTEAFF. The CDR3 DNA reads as TGTGCCAGCAGTCCGCGGACAGGGGTGAACACTGAAGCTTTCTTT.